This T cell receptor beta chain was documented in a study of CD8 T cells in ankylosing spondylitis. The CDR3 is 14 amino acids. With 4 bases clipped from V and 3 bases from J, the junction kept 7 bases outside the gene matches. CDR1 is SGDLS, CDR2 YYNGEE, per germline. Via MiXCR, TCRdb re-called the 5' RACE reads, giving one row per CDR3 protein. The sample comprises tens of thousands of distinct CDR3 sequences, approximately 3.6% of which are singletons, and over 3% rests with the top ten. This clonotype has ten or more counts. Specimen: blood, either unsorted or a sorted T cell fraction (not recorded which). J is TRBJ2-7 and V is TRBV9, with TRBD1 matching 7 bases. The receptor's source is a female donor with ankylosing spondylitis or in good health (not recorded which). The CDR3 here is CASSPRQGIYEQYF. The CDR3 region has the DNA TGTGCCAGCAGCCCCCGACAGGGAATCTACGAGCAGTACTTC.